This entry describes one TCR beta chain. This CDR3 has 14 residues. J was trimmed by 2 bases and V by 6 bases; bases with no gene match: 5. From germline, CDR1 is SGHVS and CDR2 FQNEAQ. These data belong to a study of blood T cell repertoires in COVID-19. In the study overall: PBMCs, B-cell-depleted T cells, or T cells were the source of the cDNA or gDNA that made up the material.

Assay used: immunoSEQ multiplex PCR; TCRdb lists only in-frame clones, some missing. This table has under 300,000 clones, roughly four fifths appearing once. The sequencing sample was made of peripheral blood. The TCR originated in a woman between 18 and 29 years old with acute or convalescent COVID-19. V is TRBV7-8 and J is TRBJ1-1; TRBD1 agrees at 8 bases. The CDR3 coding sequence is TGTGCCAGCAGTCGTGACAGGGGAAACACTGAAGCTTTCTTT. This sequence encodes CASSRDRGNTEAFF.